This is a list of T cell receptor beta chains from one sample in a study of T cells in Graves' hyperthyroidism and ophthalmopathy. A single record per CDR3 protein comes from TCRdb applying MiXCR to the multiplex PCR reads. The data contain approximately 400,000 distinct CDR3 sequences, roughly 14% of them singletons. Sequencing was carried out using blood. These receptor sequences come from a woman aged 18 to 35 with Graves' hyperthyroidism. Each CDR3 is given with its conserved first and last residue. D genes are given only for firm matches. Not every row has a clone size; where given, it reads once, few, many or a size class.

D gene,V gene,J gene,clone size,CDR3 DNA,CDR3 protein
.,TRBV4-1,TRBJ2-3,.,TGCGCCAGCAGTTCCGGGCCTGTCACAGATACGCAGTATTTT,CASSSGPVTDTQYF
.,TRBV9,TRBJ1-2,few,TGTGCCAGCACCCCCCGGGGAGGCCTACCCTATGGCTACACCTTC,CASTPRGGLPYGYTF
TRBD1,TRBV10-3,TRBJ1-1,many,TGTGCCATCGGTCTAGGACAGGGGGGTTCTGAAGCTTTCTTT,CAIGLGQGGSEAFF
.,TRBV6-1,TRBJ2-2,many,TGTGCCAGCGGGACGGACCCGAACACCGGGGAGCTGTTTTTT,CASGTDPNTGELFF
TRBD1,TRBV20-1,TRBJ1-2,many,TGCAGTGCTACCCCGGGACAGAGCTATGGCTACACCTTC,CSATPGQSYGYTF
.,TRBV7-3,TRBJ1-2,many,TGTGCCAGCAGCTTATCCCCGGACAGCCCAGCTGGCTACACCTTC,CASSLSPDSPAGYTF
.,TRBV20-1,TRBJ1-6,.,TGCAGTGCTCCGGGACGGGATAATTCACCCCTCCACTTT,CSAPGRDNSPLHF
.,TRBV11-3,TRBJ2-1,many,TGTGCCAGCAGCTCGTTCCTTCAGGAGAGCTCCTACAATGAGCAGTTCTTC,CASSSFLQESSYNEQFF
.,TRBV29-1,TRBJ1-3,.,TGCAGCGTTGCGGTCTTAAACACCATATATTTT,CSVAVLNTIYF
TRBD1,TRBV5-4,TRBJ1-2,many,TGTGCCAGCAGCCTGCCCGGGACAGGGAAAAACTATGGCTACACCTTC,CASSLPGTGKNYGYTF
.,TRBV9,TRBJ2-3,.,TGTGCCAGCAGCGTAGCCGGGGCGCGAGGCACAGATACGCAGTATTTT,CASSVAGARGTDTQYF
.,TRBV11-3,TRBJ2-2,many,TGTGCCAGCAGCTTAGGTTCAGGAGCGAACACCGGGGAGCTGTTTTTT,CASSLGSGANTGELFF
TRBD2,TRBV12-3/TRBV12-4,TRBJ2-7,many,TGTGCCAGCAGTTTTTTACTAGCGGACTACGAGCAGTACTTC,CASSFLLADYEQYF